The present entry profiles one TCR beta chain with its context. These data originate in a study of chemoradiotherapy in HPV16-positive cancers. Some clones are missing from TCRdb's copy, which holds only in-frame ones; the method was immunoSEQ multiplex PCR. Of approximately 5,900 clones detected, 73% appear once; the ten largest clones hold about 10%. V gave up 2 bases and J gave up 7 bases, with 18 bases separating them. The CDR3 covers 16 residues. Germline V gene sequence: CDR1 SGHRS, CDR2 YFSETQ. The chain links TRBV5-1 to TRBJ1-4; a possible D gene is TRBD1 (6 bases). Sample collection occurred from a patient who underwent chemoradiotherapy. This receptor was taken from a human donor with HPV-associated anogenital cancer. The DNA of the CDR3 is TGCGCCAGCAGCTTATTTGGGGGGGCGCAAACTGAAAAACTGTTTTTT. This translates into CASSLFGGAQTEKLFF.